The 31 T cell receptor beta chains presented below share a single source sample, sequenced in a study of blood T cell repertoires in COVID-19. Generated by immunoSEQ multiplex PCR, the TCRdb table keeps only in-frame clones and is missing some. This sample has roughly 68,000 clones, with roughly 87% found just once. The sequenced material came from peripheral blood. These receptors all stem from a man aged 50-60 years with COVID-19, enrolled during active disease.

This clone is a singleton in its sample. The gene calls are TRBV18 and TRBJ2-7, with TRBD2 matching 7 bases. Germline-derived CDR1 and CDR2 are KGHSH and LQKENI. J gave up 0 bases and V 4 bases, and 9 bases lay outside the gene matches. CDR3 length: 16 amino acids. CDR3 sequence: CASSLGMAGDSYEQYF. As DNA, the CDR3 is TGTGCCAGCTCACTAGGAATGGCGGGGGACTCCTACGAGCAGTACTTC. Filled out from reference TRBV18 and TRBJ2-7, the complete variable domain reads NAGVMQNPRHLVRRRGQEARLRCSPMKGHSHVYWYRQLPEEGLKFMVYLQKENIIDESGMPKERFSAEFPKEGPSILRIQQVVRGDSAAYFCASSLGMAGDSYEQYFGPGTRLTVT.

This clone has only one observation. The V and J genes are TRBV5-5 and TRBJ2-5, with a tentative D call TRBD1 (6 bases). Trimming cost V 0 bases and J 3 bases, with 15 bases left between them. Germline assignment: CDR1 SGHKS and CDR2 YYEKEE (reference sequence). The CDR3 sequence is 16 residues long. Here the CDR3 reads CASSLALGGGEETQYF. The CDR3 coding sequence is TGTGCCAGCAGCTTGGCTTTAGGGGGTGGTGAAGAGACCCAGTACTTC.

The V gene is TRBV2, the J gene TRBJ2-7, with 7 positions matching TRBD1. The germline V gene encodes CDR1 SNHLY and CDR2 FYNNEI. The V segment lost 4 bases and the J segment 3 bases; nucleotides outside the gene matches: 6. This CDR3 contains 14 residues. The CDR3 DNA is TGTGCCAGCAGTGGACAGGGCTTCGGCTACGAGCAGTACTTC. It encodes CASSGQGFGYEQYF.

The chain joins TRBV7-3 to TRBJ2-1; no clear D. V was cut by 2 bases and J by 7 bases, with 15 bases left in between. CDR1 and CDR2 from the germline V gene are SGHTA and FQGTGA. This CDR3 has 15 residues. CDR3 region: CASSLQRQPLNEQFF. The CDR3 coding sequence is TGTGCCAGCAGCTTACAGAGACAACCCCTAAATGAGCAGTTCTTC.

The gene calls are TRBV18 and TRBJ1-5; D gene ambiguous. The germline V and J ends were trimmed by 1 base and 4 bases, with 5 bases remaining between them. This CDR3 contains 13 residues. Germline V gene lookup returns CDR1 KGHSH and CDR2 LQKENI. CDR3 in DNA: TGTGCCAGCTCACCACAGGAGAATCAGCCCCAGCATTTT. Translated: CASSPQENQPQHF.

This clone was seen a few times. V gene TRBV5-4 combines with J gene TRBJ1-2, with D perhaps matching TRBD1 (6 bases). Trimming pared 0 bases from V and 7 bases from J, leaving 16 bases between. In germline, CDR1 is SGHNT, CDR2 YYREEE (reference sequence). CDR3 length: 15 amino acids. In nucleotides, the CDR3 is TGTGCCAGCAGCTTGGATGTGGGGGGGGGCCGTGGCTACACCTTC. The encoded protein is CASSLDVGGGRGYTF.

The gene calls are TRBV5-1 and TRBJ1-1; no definite D call. The germline gives CDR1 SGHRS, CDR2 YFSETQ. This CDR3 is 15 amino acids long. Trimming shortened V by 3 bases and J by 1 base, and 13 bases separated the two germline ends. CDR3 nucleotides: TGCGCCAGCAGCTCTCACACAGTGGGGAACACTGAAGCTTTCTTT. The encoded protein is CASSSHTVGNTEAFF.

V is TRBV28 and J is TRBJ2-7; 11 nucleotides agree with TRBD1. The CDR3 sequence is 17 residues long. CDR1 MDHEN and CDR2 SYDVKM come from the germline V gene. V shed 7 bases, J shed 2 bases, and the junction held 13 bases outside the gene matches. The CDR3: CASTPPPGGQGAYEQYF. In DNA form, the CDR3 reads TGTGCCAGCACCCCCCCACCCGGGGGACAGGGGGCCTACGAGCAGTACTTC. Looking up the rest from reference TRBV28 and TRBJ2-7 gives the full variable domain: DVKVTQSSRYLVKRTGEKVFLECVQDMDHENMFWYRQDPGLGLRLIYFSYDVKMKEKGDIPEGYSVSREKKERFSLILESASTNQTSMYLCASTPPPGGQGAYEQYFGPGTRLTVT.

The chain links TRBV6-6 to TRBJ2-1, with 10 nucleotides matching TRBD2. J gave up 7 bases and V 5 bases, and 14 bases lay outside the gene matches. The CDR3 spans 17 residues. CDR1 and CDR2 from the germline V gene are MNHNY and SVGAGI (reference sequence). For the CDR3, the DNA is TGTGCCAGCAGTCCACGAAGCGGGAGGGCCGGTGGGAATGAGCAGTTCTTC. Its protein product is CASSPRSGRAGGNEQFF.

The chain couples TRBV5-1 to TRBJ2-3; 8 positions agree with TRBD2. Germline lookup yields CDR1 SGHRS and CDR2 YFSETQ. The junction had 6 bases not matched to a gene; V was cut back by 6 bases and J by 0 bases. The CDR3 runs 15 residues. As DNA, the CDR3 is TGCGCCAGCACCCTAGCGGGTTCAAGCACAGATACGCAGTATTTT. This encodes CASTLAGSSTDTQYF.

J is TRBJ1-3 and V is TRBV29-1; the D is unclear. Germline CDR1 reads SQVTM; CDR2 reads ANQGSEA. CDR3 length equals 11 residues. Trimming took 7 bases from V and 4 from J, leaving 8 bases between them. The CDR3 here is CSAPAGNTIYF. CDR3 coding DNA: TGCAGCGCTCCTGCGGGAAACACCATATATTTT.

This clone was detected only once. The chain uses TRBV4-1 and TRBJ2-7; TRBD2 agrees at 7 bases. In germline, CDR1 is MGHRA, CDR2 YSYEKL. With 0 bases clipped from V and 6 bases from J, the junction kept 8 bases outside the gene matches. The CDR3 totals 15 residues. The CDR3 bases are TGCGCCAGCAGCCAAGATGAGGCGGGAGCCCGCGAGCAGTACTTC. Its protein product is CASSQDEAGAREQYF.

V usage is TRBV5-4 and J usage is TRBJ2-1; D perhaps matches TRBD2 (5 bases). The V and J ends lost 0 bases and 1 base respectively, with 8 bases between them. CDR1 is SGHNT and CDR2 is YYREEE in the germline V gene (reference sequence). CDR3 length: 15 residues. The CDR3 DNA is TGTGCCAGCAGCTTGGATCAGCGGTCCTACAATGAGCAGTTCTTC. Its translation is CASSLDQRSYNEQFF. Using reference TRBV5-4 and TRBJ2-1 for the parts outside the CDR3, the full variable domain is ETGVTQSPTHLIKTRGQQVTLRCSSQSGHNTVSWYQQALGQGPQFIFQYYREEENGRGNFPPRFSGLQFPNYSSELNVNALELDDSALYLCASSLDQRSYNEQFFGPGTRLTVL.

The gene calls are TRBV18 and TRBJ2-7; TRBD2 matches at 8 bases. This CDR3 contains 14 residues. CDR1 and CDR2 (germline): KGHSH, LQKENI. The ends lost 1 base at V and 4 bases at J; junction bases unmatched: 3. CDR3 region: CASSPQSGRYEQYF. CDR3 nucleotide sequence: TGTGCCAGCTCACCACAAAGCGGGAGATACGAGCAGTACTTC. The full variable domain, completed using reference TRBV18 and TRBJ2-7, is NAGVMQNPRHLVRRRGQEARLRCSPMKGHSHVYWYRQLPEEGLKFMVYLQKENIIDESGMPKERFSAEFPKEGPSILRIQQVVRGDSAAYFCASSPQSGRYEQYFGPGTRLTVT.

The chain is built from TRBV5-3 and TRBJ2-2; TRBD2 agrees at 13 bases. TRBV5-3 is an open reading frame, and its role is uncertain. The CDR3 totals 19 residues. V lost 1 base and J lost 1; bases outside the gene matches: 7. As DNA, the CDR3 is TGTGCCAGAAGCTTGAGGGGACTAGCGGGATTTGAGAACACCGGGGAGCTGTTTTTT. Translation gives CARSLRGLAGFENTGELFF.

This clone was counted a single time. J is TRBJ2-3 and V is TRBV24-1; tentatively, D is TRBD1 (5 bases). Germline V lookup: CDR1 KGHDR, CDR2 SFDVKD. This CDR3 has 14 residues. The V end lost 3 bases, the J end lost 2 bases, and 8 bases lay between the germline ends. The CDR3 DNA sequence: TGTGCCACCAGTGATGCCAGGGTCACAGATACGCAGTATTTT. Amino acid sequence: CATSDARVTDTQYF.

This rearrangement joins TRBV18 to TRBJ1-6; D unresolved. V was clipped by 3 bases and J by 5 bases, with 5 bases between them. The germline V gene encodes CDR1 KGHSH and CDR2 LQKENI. The CDR3 loop spans 13 amino acids. CDR3 nucleotides: TGTGCCAGCTCACCCTCAGATAATTCACCCCTCCACTTT. Its protein is CASSPSDNSPLHF.

The V and J genes are TRBV7-9 and TRBJ1-1, with TRBD1 identical over 9 bases. Germline V gene lookup returns CDR1 SEHNR and CDR2 FQNEAQ (reference sequence). With 3 bases clipped from V and 4 bases from J, the junction kept 6 bases outside the gene matches. This CDR3 has 15 amino acids. CDR3 DNA sequence: TGTGCCAGCAGCTTGGAACAGGGGGCCCGCACTGAAGCTTTCTTT. Its protein product is CASSLEQGARTEAFF.

This rearrangement joins TRBV30 to TRBJ2-1; D is perhaps TRBD2 (6 bases). There are 12 residues in the CDR3. Trimming pared 2 bases from V and 15 bases from J, leaving 17 bases between. Looked up from germline, CDR1 is GTSNPN and CDR2 is SVGIG (reference sequence). The CDR3 region has the DNA TGTGCCTGGAGTCTACAGACTAGTCTTCGGTTCTTC. Translation gives CAWSLQTSLRFF.

This chain uses TRBV21-1 with TRBJ2-2; no DNA check was done on the table's D call, TRBD2. TRBV21-1 is deemed a pseudogene. The CDR3 is 18 amino acids. DNA of the CDR3: TGTGCCAGCAGCAATGGGACTAGCGGGAACCCGAACACCGGGGAGCTGTTTTTT. Protein: CASSNGTSGNPNTGELFF.

V is TRBV19 and J is TRBJ1-1; 7 nucleotides agree with TRBD1. The length of the CDR3 is 14 residues. Germline-derived CDR1 and CDR2 are LNHDA and SQIVND (reference sequence). V lost 7 bases to trimming and J lost 5 bases; unmatched junction nucleotides: 10. The CDR3 bases are TGTGCCAGTACCACCCACAGGGGTAGGACTGAAGCTTTCTTT. Translating it yields CASTTHRGRTEAFF.

This sequence joins TRBV11-3 and TRBJ1-1; 7 positions match TRBD1. Germline V gives CDR1 SGHNT, CDR2 YENEEA. V trimming: 3 bases; J trimming: 4 bases; junction bases outside the gene matches: 2. The CDR3 totals 13 residues. The CDR3 is CASSFQGGTEAFF. CDR3 DNA sequence: TGTGCCAGCAGCTTCCAGGGGGGCACTGAAGCTTTCTTT. The full variable domain, its missing parts supplied by reference TRBV11-3 and TRBJ1-1, is EAGVVQSPRYKIIEKKQPVAFWCNPISGHNTLYWYLQNLGQGPELLIRYENEEAVDDSQLPKDRFSAERLKGVDSTLKIQPAELGDSAVYLCASSFQGGTEAFFGQGTRLTVV.

The J gene is TRBJ1-2, the V gene TRBV28, with 8 nucleotides matching TRBD1. This CDR3 comprises 15 residues. Losses at the gene ends were 2 bases for V and 3 bases for J; bases not matched to a gene: 5. Germline V gives CDR1 MDHEN, CDR2 SYDVKM. CDR3 nucleotide sequence: TGTGCCAGCAGTTTAGCCCAGGGGGCTTACTATGGCTACACCTTC. Its translation: CASSLAQGAYYGYTF.

The rearrangement uses TRBV7-8 and TRBJ1-6, with TRBD1 matching over 8 bases. The trim removed 2 bases at V and 6 bases at J, leaving 6 bases unmatched. This CDR3 spans 16 amino acids. Germline lookup yields CDR1 SGHVS and CDR2 FQNEAQ. This CDR3 is CASSLRQGLGNSPLHF. The CDR3 DNA reads as TGTGCCAGCAGCTTACGACAGGGGCTAGGTAATTCACCCCTCCACTTT.

The V and J genes are TRBV3-1 (or the pseudogene TRBV3-2) and TRBJ2-5; the D gene is possibly TRBD2 (6 bases). This CDR3 is 14 amino acids long. Germline CDR1 is LGHDT and CDR2 is YNNKEL (reference sequence). V lost 2 bases and J lost 2, with 9 bases in between. For the CDR3, the DNA is TGTGCCAGCAGCCAAAGGAGGGAACAAGAGACCCAGTACTTC. Encoded protein: CASSQRREQETQYF.

The J gene is TRBJ2-2, the V gene TRBV9; 8 bases fit TRBD2. CDR1 and CDR2 from the germline V gene are SGDLS and YYNGEE. This CDR3 comprises 16 residues. J lost 9 bases, V lost 4 bases, and 14 bases had no gene match. CDR3 DNA sequence: TGTGCCAGCAGCCTGGGGGGTAGCGGGGAGGGCCGGGAGCTGTTTTTT. It is translated as CASSLGGSGEGRELFF.

The V gene is TRBV27, the J gene TRBJ2-7; 10 bases line up with TRBD2. With V trimmed by 2 bases and J by 6 bases, 10 bases remained unmatched. Germline CDR1 reads MNHEY; CDR2 reads SMNVEV (reference sequence). The CDR3 spans 16 residues. In DNA, the CDR3 is TGTGCCAGCAGTTTAAAAAAAAAGCGGGAGGGCCCCGAGCAGTACTTC. It translates to CASSLKKKREGPEQYF.

The rearrangement uses TRBV28 and TRBJ1-2; the match to TRBD1 covers 7 bases. The CDR3 extends over 16 amino acids. In germline, CDR1 is MDHEN, CDR2 SYDVKM. V dropped 2 bases and J dropped 2; count of bases not matched to a gene: 8. This CDR3 reads CASSLIPGRGNYGYTF. DNA for the CDR3: TGTGCCAGCAGTTTAATCCCCGGCAGGGGGAACTATGGCTACACCTTC.

V is TRBV9 and J is TRBJ2-5; D is uncertain. The V gene's germline CDR1 is SGDLS and CDR2 YYNGEE. The CDR3 runs to 14 residues. Trimming pared 2 bases from V and 2 bases from J, leaving 10 bases between. CDR3: CASSVGGQQETQYF. The CDR3, as DNA: TGTGCCAGCAGCGTGGGTGGGCAACAAGAGACCCAGTACTTC.

The chain carries TRBV6-5 and TRBJ1-1; 8 bases are shared with TRBD1. This CDR3 comprises 14 residues. The germline V gene encodes CDR1 MNHEY and CDR2 SVGAGI. Trimming took 0 bases from V and 4 from J; bases not matched to a gene: 1. For the CDR3, the DNA is TGTGCCAGCAGTTACTCCAGGGGGCCCACTGAAGCTTTCTTT. It yields the protein CASSYSRGPTEAFF.

The rearrangement joins TRBV24-1 to TRBJ2-1; 7 nucleotides agree with TRBD2. Germline V gives CDR1 KGHDR, CDR2 SFDVKD. The CDR3 loop spans 12 amino acids. The V gene end was trimmed by 9 bases and the J gene end by 10 bases; junction bases not matched to a gene: 8. The CDR3 reads CATAKRDEEQFF. CDR3 sequence (DNA): TGTGCCACCGCGAAGCGGGATGAAGAGCAGTTCTTC.